This TCR beta chain was recorded in a study of technical replicates of blood from several donors. Here immunoSEQ multiplex PCR was the method, and the copy in TCRdb shows in-frame clones only, minus some. The table records under 95,000 clones, roughly 98% of them present only once. The V gene's germline CDR1 is LNHDA and CDR2 SQIVND (reference sequence). V was clipped by 3 bases and J by 4 bases, with 13 bases between them. CDR3 size: 14 residues. The chain combines TRBV19 with TRBJ2-7; D is ambiguous. The sequence derives from a human donor in good health. Sequencing used T cells isolated from PBMCs. CDR3 sequence (DNA): TGTGCCAGTAGTATTGGTCTCCCACTATACGAGCAGTACTTC. As protein: CASSIGLPLYEQYF.